What follows is one T cell receptor beta chain and its context. Its antigen has not been determined. The sample holds no much larger clone one base away, and base qualities are not on file. Whole blood was collected in K2EDTA tubes by collaborating institutions according to the institutions' own protocols. For TCRbeta analysis, collaborator samples were shipped as frozen whole blood, as isolated PBMCs, or as DNA extracted from either sample type. The immunoSEQ Assay, a bias-controlled multiplex PCR, was used to amplify TCRbeta CDR3 regions from genomic DNA. The published analysis was carried out like this. The number of nucleated cells in each sample was estimated by amplification of reference gene primers within the assay. Sequence reads were collapsed and filtered to measure the absolute abundance of every unique TCRbeta CDR3 rearrangement. Productive Simpson clonality was computed per sample as the square root of Simpson's diversity index over productive rearrangements. TCRdb re-hosts the immuneACCESS table, in-frame sequences only. Its copies lack some clones; in the studies checked, an unresolved V gene accounts for under half of them, and the cause for the rest is not known. V, J and clone size are those of that table, while D and trimming were read from the DNA. The sample profile shows roughly 140,000 clones; around four fifths of them were found once. Jointly, the top ten make up roughly 2.9% of the sample.

From the cysteine up to the phenylalanine, the CDR3 has a length of 17 residues. Of all the DNA, just the CDR3 is kept, 51 bases in frame from base 1. CDR1 and CDR2 (SGHRS, YFSETQ) derive from the germline V gene. V is shortened by 0 bases, J by 8 bases, and the region joining them spans 20 bases. This sample was included in a study of blood T cell repertoires in COVID-19 (dated by TCRdb to 2020 to 2022). With respect to the entire study: Samples from collaborators originated in the United States, Italy and Spain and spanned both the acute and convalescent phases of COVID-19. Samples came from the ongoing ImmuneRACE study (first 160 participants) plus 1,254 subjects from 6 global collaborators. Where available, HLA class I and class II types were obtained from metadata supplied by the sample provider rather than from assay-based typing. The repertoires were released in a freely available public database meant as a resource for research on the immune response to SARS-CoV-2. A de-identified subject ID, COVID-19 status, age in years and sex were almost always included in the sample metadata. The material from the prospective study consisted of cDNA or gDNA derived from T cells, B-cell-depleted T cells, or PBMCs. The dataset comprised deeply sampled blood TCRbeta repertoires from subjects exposed to, actively infected with, or recovered from COVID-19. Beyond this particular receptor, the publication reports: The amount of clinical and demographic metadata varied by source and participant and was provided uncurated.

The sample taken for sequencing was peripheral blood. The rearrangement combines TRBV5-1 with TRBJ1-4; the D segment cannot be called with confidence. This TCR derives from a woman aged 40 to 55 with active or convalescent COVID-19. The DNA sequence is TGCGCCAGCAGCTTGGGCCCTTCAGGTGGAGGTAGCGAAAAACTGTTTTTT. The resulting protein is CASSLGPSGGGSEKLFF.